A selection of T cell receptor beta chains follows, all from one sample in a study of T cell responses to AZD1222 COVID-19 vaccine. Assay used: immunoSEQ multiplex PCR; TCRdb lists only in-frame clones, some missing. Here the sample spans approximately 140,000 clones, approximately 90% being singletons. The material sequenced was peripheral blood, taken 28 days after the second AZD1222 dose. These receptors all stem from an adult who received the AZD1222 COVID-19 vaccine. Each CDR3 is given with its conserved first and last residue. Fields, in order: J gene, D gene, clone size, V gene, CDR3 protein, CDR3 DNA. A D gene is named only where the DNA matches it firmly. A row's size may be missing; if present it is once, few, many or a size class.

j_call: TRBJ1-5
d_call: .
clone_size: .
v_call: TRBV12-3/TRBV12-4
cdr3_aa: CASSLGIIQPQHF
cdr3_nt: TGTGCCAGCAGTTTAGGGATTATCCAGCCCCAGCATTTT

j_call: TRBJ1-3
d_call: .
clone_size: .
v_call: TRBV11-2
cdr3_aa: CASSLVAGVGNTIYF
cdr3_nt: TGTGCCAGCAGCTTAGTGGCAGGGGTTGGAAACACCATATATTTT

j_call: TRBJ1-2
d_call: .
clone_size: .
v_call: TRBV4-3
cdr3_aa: CASSQGTGADYGYTF
cdr3_nt: TGCGCCAGCAGCCAAGGCACGGGCGCGGACTATGGCTACACCTTC

j_call: TRBJ2-5
d_call: .
clone_size: .
v_call: TRBV5-1
cdr3_aa: CASSFSGPQETQYF
cdr3_nt: TGCGCCAGCAGCTTTTCAGGGCCGCAAGAGACCCAGTACTTC

j_call: TRBJ2-2
d_call: TRBD1
clone_size: .
v_call: TRBV18
cdr3_aa: CASSPRGQGTGELFF
cdr3_nt: TGTGCCAGCTCACCACGGGGACAGGGAACCGGGGAGCTGTTTTTT

j_call: TRBJ1-1
d_call: .
clone_size: .
v_call: TRBV7-6
cdr3_aa: CASSLGGEMNTEAFF
cdr3_nt: TGTGCCAGCAGCTTAGGAGGAGAAATGAACACTGAAGCTTTCTTT

j_call: TRBJ1-4
d_call: .
clone_size: .
v_call: TRBV28
cdr3_aa: CASRGSNEKLFF
cdr3_nt: TGTGCCAGCAGGGGTTCTAATGAAAAACTGTTTTTT

j_call: TRBJ1-1
d_call: TRBD1
clone_size: .
v_call: TRBV5-4
cdr3_aa: CASSEDRGLNTEAFF
cdr3_nt: TGTGCCAGCAGCGAGGACAGGGGGTTGAACACTGAAGCTTTCTTT

j_call: TRBJ2-5
d_call: TRBD1
clone_size: .
v_call: TRBV20-1
cdr3_aa: CSARGQETQYF
cdr3_nt: TGCAGTGCCAGGGGGCAAGAGACCCAGTACTTC

j_call: TRBJ2-1
d_call: TRBD2
clone_size: .
v_call: TRBV5-5
cdr3_aa: CASSLWVGTSGGPTYNEQFF
cdr3_nt: TGTGCCAGCAGCTTGTGGGTGGGGACTAGCGGGGGGCCAACCTACAATGAGCAGTTCTTC

j_call: TRBJ1-2
d_call: .
clone_size: .
v_call: TRBV4-3
cdr3_aa: CASSQDLAGYGYTF
cdr3_nt: TGCGCCAGCAGCCAAGATTTGGCAGGCTATGGCTACACCTTC

j_call: TRBJ2-3
d_call: .
clone_size: .
v_call: TRBV19
cdr3_aa: CASSIKVSTDTQYF
cdr3_nt: TGTGCCAGTAGTATAAAGGTTAGCACAGATACGCAGTATTTT

j_call: TRBJ2-1
d_call: TRBD2
clone_size: .
v_call: TRBV5-1
cdr3_aa: CASSVRDYHNEQFF
cdr3_nt: TGCGCCAGCAGCGTCCGGGACTACCACAATGAGCAGTTCTTC

j_call: TRBJ1-6
d_call: .
clone_size: .
v_call: TRBV2
cdr3_aa: CASREVGNSPLHF
cdr3_nt: TGTGCCAGCAGGGAGGTCGGCAATTCACCCCTCCACTTT

j_call: TRBJ2-7
d_call: .
clone_size: .
v_call: TRBV6-5
cdr3_aa: CASSYDRYYEQYF
cdr3_nt: TGTGCCAGCAGTTACGACAGGTACTACGAGCAGTACTTC

j_call: TRBJ1-6
d_call: .
clone_size: .
v_call: TRBV4-1
cdr3_aa: CASSQEPQMGVSNSPLHF
cdr3_nt: TGCGCCAGCAGCCAAGAGCCCCAGATGGGTGTCAGTAATTCACCCCTCCACTTT

j_call: TRBJ1-1
d_call: .
clone_size: .
v_call: TRBV19
cdr3_aa: CASSILGGNTEAFF
cdr3_nt: TGTGCCAGTAGTATACTCGGGGGGAACACTGAAGCTTTCTTT

j_call: TRBJ2-3
d_call: .
clone_size: .
v_call: TRBV5-6
cdr3_aa: CASSLARKTKSDTQYF
cdr3_nt: TGTGCCAGCAGCTTGGCGAGGAAAACCAAGTCAGATACGCAGTATTTT

j_call: TRBJ1-6
d_call: TRBD1
clone_size: .
v_call: TRBV6-2/TRBV6-3
cdr3_aa: CASSYEGANSPLHF
cdr3_nt: TGTGCCAGCAGTTACGAGGGGGCTAATTCACCCCTCCACTTT

j_call: TRBJ2-7
d_call: .
clone_size: .
v_call: TRBV27
cdr3_aa: CASSLKGIYEQYF
cdr3_nt: TGTGCCAGCAGTTTGAAGGGGATCTACGAGCAGTACTTC

j_call: TRBJ2-7
d_call: TRBD2
clone_size: .
v_call: TRBV12-3/TRBV12-4
cdr3_aa: CASSPGGFEQYF
cdr3_nt: TGTGCCAGCAGCCCGGGGGGATTCGAGCAGTACTTC

j_call: TRBJ1-1
d_call: .
clone_size: .
v_call: TRBV12-3/TRBV12-4
cdr3_aa: CASSRGWNTEAFF
cdr3_nt: TGTGCCAGCAGTAGAGGGTGGAACACTGAAGCTTTCTTT

j_call: TRBJ1-1
d_call: .
clone_size: .
v_call: TRBV7-2
cdr3_aa: CASSLVGRHTEAFF
cdr3_nt: TGTGCCAGCAGCTTAGTTGGGAGACACACTGAAGCTTTCTTT

j_call: TRBJ2-7
d_call: .
clone_size: .
v_call: TRBV20-1
cdr3_aa: CSASLRGYEQYF
cdr3_nt: TGCAGTGCTAGTCTGCGGGGTTACGAGCAGTACTTC

j_call: TRBJ2-3
d_call: .
clone_size: .
v_call: TRBV12-3/TRBV12-4
cdr3_aa: CASSLDWTDTQYF
cdr3_nt: TGTGCCAGCAGTTTAGACTGGACAGATACGCAGTATTTT

j_call: TRBJ1-2
d_call: .
clone_size: .
v_call: TRBV6-4
cdr3_aa: CASSARGVGYGYTF
cdr3_nt: TGTGCCAGCAGTGCCAGGGGCGTCGGATATGGCTACACCTTC

j_call: TRBJ2-1
d_call: TRBD1
clone_size: .
v_call: TRBV19
cdr3_aa: CASSIEGQMWAYNEQFF
cdr3_nt: TGTGCCAGTAGTATAGAGGGACAGATGTGGGCCTACAATGAGCAGTTCTTC

j_call: TRBJ1-2
d_call: .
clone_size: .
v_call: TRBV9
cdr3_aa: CASSAQYGYTF
cdr3_nt: TGTGCCAGCAGCGCGCAATATGGCTACACCTTC

j_call: TRBJ2-1
d_call: TRBD2
clone_size: once
v_call: TRBV9
cdr3_aa: CARSAGGAGNEQFF
cdr3_nt: TGTGCCCGCAGCGCCGGGGGGGCAGGGAATGAGCAGTTCTTC

j_call: TRBJ1-3
d_call: .
clone_size: .
v_call: TRBV25-1
cdr3_aa: CASSGIVSGNTIYF
cdr3_nt: TGTGCCAGCAGTGGGATCGTCTCTGGAAACACCATATATTTT

j_call: TRBJ1-1
d_call: .
clone_size: .
v_call: TRBV10-3
cdr3_aa: CASQTNTEAFF
cdr3_nt: TGTGCCAGCCAAACGAACACTGAAGCTTTCTTT

j_call: TRBJ2-1
d_call: TRBD2
clone_size: once
v_call: TRBV19
cdr3_aa: CASSITSGSGNEQFF
cdr3_nt: TGTGCCAGTAGTATTACTAGCGGGAGTGGCAATGAGCAGTTCTTC

j_call: TRBJ1-6
d_call: .
clone_size: .
v_call: TRBV9
cdr3_aa: CASSLTGLGSPLHF
cdr3_nt: TGTGCCAGCAGCCTAACGGGCCTAGGTTCACCCCTCCACTTT

j_call: TRBJ1-2
d_call: .
clone_size: .
v_call: TRBV7-2
cdr3_aa: CASSEQSSPNYGYTF
cdr3_nt: TGTGCCAGCAGCGAACAGTCCTCCCCCAACTATGGCTACACCTTC

j_call: TRBJ1-5
d_call: .
clone_size: .
v_call: TRBV7-2
cdr3_aa: CASSLSSFGQPQHF
cdr3_nt: TGTGCCAGCAGCTTAAGCAGTTTCGGTCAGCCCCAGCATTTT

j_call: TRBJ2-1
d_call: .
clone_size: once
v_call: TRBV4-2
cdr3_aa: CASSQDSFGKLEFF
cdr3_nt: TGTGCCAGCAGCCAAGACAGCTTCGGGAAACTTGAGTTCTTC

j_call: TRBJ2-7
d_call: TRBD1
clone_size: .
v_call: TRBV6-6
cdr3_aa: CASSYKGQALYEQYF
cdr3_nt: TGTGCCAGCAGTTACAAGGGACAGGCACTCTACGAGCAGTACTTC

j_call: TRBJ1-1
d_call: .
clone_size: .
v_call: TRBV7-2
cdr3_aa: CASSLKGITSNTEAFF
cdr3_nt: TGTGCCAGCAGCCTAAAAGGGATTACCTCTAACACTGAAGCTTTCTTT

j_call: TRBJ2-1
d_call: TRBD2
clone_size: .
v_call: TRBV7-9
cdr3_aa: CASSPWTSGNYNEQFF
cdr3_nt: TGTGCCAGCAGCCCGTGGACTAGCGGGAATTACAATGAGCAGTTCTTC

j_call: TRBJ2-3
d_call: TRBD2
clone_size: once
v_call: TRBV19
cdr3_aa: CASSARTSVDTQYF
cdr3_nt: TGTGCCAGTAGTGCTCGGACTAGTGTAGATACGCAGTATTTT

j_call: TRBJ2-7
d_call: TRBD1
clone_size: .
v_call: TRBV7-3
cdr3_aa: CASSVGQGETQYF
cdr3_nt: TGTGCCAGCAGCGTGGGACAGGGTGAGACGCAGTACTTC

j_call: TRBJ2-3
d_call: TRBD2
clone_size: .
v_call: TRBV5-4
cdr3_aa: CASSATSVDHTQYF
cdr3_nt: TGTGCCAGCAGCGCCACTAGCGTTGACCATACGCAGTATTTT

j_call: TRBJ2-7
d_call: TRBD2
clone_size: .
v_call: TRBV9
cdr3_aa: CASSPSSGRAGFYEQYF
cdr3_nt: TGTGCCAGCAGCCCCTCTAGCGGGAGGGCCGGATTTTACGAGCAGTACTTC

j_call: TRBJ2-2
d_call: .
clone_size: .
v_call: TRBV24-1
cdr3_aa: CATSDRADTGELFF
cdr3_nt: TGTGCCACCAGTGACAGGGCGGACACCGGGGAGCTGTTTTTT